This record concerns one T cell receptor (beta chain) sequence. V lost 0 bases, J lost 4 bases, and 16 bases lay in between. Per germline, CDR1 SGDLS and CDR2 YYNGEE. The CDR3 runs 16 residues. This record comes from a study of T cell responses to AZD1222 COVID-19 vaccine. Profiled with immunoSEQ multiplex PCR; TCRdb holds only in-frame clones, not every one. The repertoire holds 140,000 to 150,000 clones, with around 89% as singletons. This chain joins TRBV9 and TRBJ1-2; the D is unclear. The origin of this receptor is an adult in good health. Here the sequenced sample was peripheral blood, taken on day 0 of AZD1222 vaccination. The CDR3 sequence is CASSVESASFSYGYTF. The CDR3 DNA is TGTGCCAGCAGCGTAGAGTCGGCCTCTTTCAGCTATGGCTACACCTTC. The complete variable domain, with remaining parts taken from reference TRBV9 and TRBJ1-2, reads DSGVTQTPKHLITATGQRVTLRCSPRSGDLSVYWYQQSLDQGLQFLIQYYNGEERAKGNILERFSAQQFPDLHSELNLSSLELGDSALYFCASSVESASFSYGYTFGSGTRLTVV.